This paragraph covers one TCR beta chain sequence. As yet, its antigen is unknown. Generated by immunoSEQ multiplex PCR, the TCRdb table keeps only in-frame clones and is missing some. The sample has some 60,000 clones, more than 75% seen once. The data derive from a study of a mutant IDH1 vaccine in newly diagnosed glioma. Study information: Radiotherapy alone preceded vaccination by 4-6 weeks; alternatively, vaccination started with temozolomide cycles. Earlier care involved radiotherapy, temozolomide, or both, and the majority received both.

The CDR3 has 17 amino acids. Germline loops: CDR1 MGHRA, CDR2 YSYEKL. Germline trimming cut 1 base from V and 3 bases from J; bases unmatched to any gene: 10. Indicated time point: week 23, last vaccination. Vaccination used 300 ug of mutant IDH1 20-mer peptide per dose, with topical imiquimod. The chain recombines TRBV4-1 with TRBJ2-7; TRBD1 matches 9 bases. This specimen consisted of PBMCs, obtained from a glioma patient whose treatment included an IDH1 peptide vaccine. The source is a man aged 40-49 years with glioma. CDR3: CASSQGGDREPYYEQYF. The CDR3 region has the DNA TGCGCCAGCAGCCAAGGGGGGGACAGGGAGCCTTACTACGAGCAGTACTTC.